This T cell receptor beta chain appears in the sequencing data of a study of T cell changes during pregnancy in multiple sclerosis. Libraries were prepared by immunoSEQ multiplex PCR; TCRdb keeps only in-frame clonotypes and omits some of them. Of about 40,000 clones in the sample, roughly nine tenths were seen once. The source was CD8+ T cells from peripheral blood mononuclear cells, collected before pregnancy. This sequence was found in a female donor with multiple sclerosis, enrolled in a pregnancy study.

The CDR3 DNA reads as TGTGCCAGCAGTACCCGACTAGCGAAGATCTACGAGCAGTACTTC. Amino acid sequence: CASSTRLAKIYEQYF. This chain uses TRBV6-5 with TRBJ2-7, with TRBD2 matching over 8 bases. The CDR3 has 15 residues. Losses at the gene ends were 5 bases for V and 3 bases for J; bases not matched to a gene: 9. Germline V lookup: CDR1 MNHEY, CDR2 SVGAGI.